Included here is one T cell receptor beta chain sequence, with context. Germline V gene data show CDR1 as SGDLS and CDR2 as YYNGEE. The V end lost 4 bases, the J end lost 2 bases, and 16 bases lay between the germline ends. This CDR3 region has 16 residues. These data originate in a study of lymphopenia after photon versus proton radiotherapy. Profiling relied on immunoSEQ multiplex PCR, and the TCRdb table lists in-frame clones only, not all of them. The data hold approximately 160,000 clones, with roughly nine tenths observed a single time. This TCR came from a man aged 50 to 59 with gastric cancer. This chain joins TRBV9 and TRBJ2-1, with D tentatively TRBD1 or TRBD2 (5 bases each). The sample consisted of peripheral blood, taken from a patient treated with photon-based radiotherapy. The CDR3 reads CASSQGFRTAYNEQFF. The CDR3 DNA follows: TGTGCCAGCAGCCAGGGCTTCCGGACTGCCTACAATGAGCAGTTCTTC.